This T cell receptor beta chain was documented in a study of T cell responses to AZD1222 COVID-19 vaccine. CDR1 is SNHLY, CDR2 FYNNEI, per germline. J was trimmed by 8 bases and V by 6 bases; bases with no gene match: 14. The CDR3 has 15 residues. Using immunoSEQ multiplex PCR, the repertoire was profiled, and TCRdb retains in-frame clones only, with some absent. The table has more than 150,000 clones, 85% to 95% seen once; the top ten hold around 1.5%. This clonotype was obtained from an adult who received the AZD1222 COVID-19 vaccine. This sequence joins TRBV2 and TRBJ1-2; 8 nucleotides line up with TRBD1. The specimen comprised peripheral blood, sampled 28 days after the second AZD1222 dose. The CDR3 loop is CASRAPGQESRGYTF. CDR3 DNA sequence: TGTGCCAGCAGGGCCCCGGGACAGGAATCTAGGGGCTACACCTTC.